This T cell receptor (beta chain) was found in a study of blood T cell repertoires in COVID-19. Only in-frame clones appear in the TCRdb table, and some are missing; sequencing was by immunoSEQ multiplex PCR. The repertoire consists of under 35,000 clones, with about 90% occurring once and the leading ten covering around 40%. The sample comprised peripheral blood. The receptor comes from a human donor in a cohort sampled during active COVID-19.

CDR3 nucleotide sequence: TGTGCCAGCAGTATCGGGGGGACCACAGATACGCAGTATTTT. As protein: CASSIGGTTDTQYF. V usage is TRBV6-2 or TRBV6-3 and J usage is TRBJ2-3; 7 bases map to TRBD2. The CDR3 loop spans 14 amino acids. CDR1 and CDR2 from the germline V gene are MNHEY and SVGEGT. J was trimmed by 2 bases and V by 5 bases; bases with no gene match: 4.